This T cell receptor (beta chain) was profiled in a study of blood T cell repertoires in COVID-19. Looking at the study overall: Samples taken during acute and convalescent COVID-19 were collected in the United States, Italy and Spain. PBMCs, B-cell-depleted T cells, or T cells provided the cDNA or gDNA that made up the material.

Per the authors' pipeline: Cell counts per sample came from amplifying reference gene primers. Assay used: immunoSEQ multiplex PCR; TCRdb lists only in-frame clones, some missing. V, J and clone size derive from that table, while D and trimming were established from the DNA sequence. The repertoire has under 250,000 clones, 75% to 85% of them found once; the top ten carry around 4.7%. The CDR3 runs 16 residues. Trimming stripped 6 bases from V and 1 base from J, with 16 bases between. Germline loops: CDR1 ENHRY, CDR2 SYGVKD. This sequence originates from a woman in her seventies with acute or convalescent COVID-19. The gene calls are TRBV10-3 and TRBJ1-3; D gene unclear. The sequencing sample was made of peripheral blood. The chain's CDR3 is CAISRLNFTSGNTIYF. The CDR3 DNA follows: TGTGCCATCAGCAGGTTGAACTTTACATCTGGAAACACCATATATTTT.